Included here is one T cell receptor (beta chain) sequence, with context. Original analysis: It was from reference gene primer amplification that nucleated cell counts were estimated. Profiling relied on immunoSEQ multiplex PCR, and the TCRdb table lists in-frame clones only, not all of them. V and J calls and clone size are as listed in that table; D and trimming were resolved from the DNA. The sample consists of 200,000 to 250,000 clones, about 86% of them appearing once. The CDR3 spans 13 residues. Per germline, CDR1 SGHNT and CDR2 YENEEA. V lost 1 base and J lost 5, with 6 bases in between. This sample stems from a study of blood T cell repertoires in COVID-19. Study information: Specimens from acute and convalescent COVID-19 originated in the United States, Italy and Spain. From T cells, B-cell-depleted T cells, or PBMCs came the material, which was cDNA or gDNA.

Material: PBMCs or T cells enriched from blood (not recorded which). The clonotype originates from a woman aged 40-49 years with acute COVID-19. The chain has TRBV11-3 and TRBJ2-1; D uncertain. In nucleotides, the CDR3 is TGTGCCAGCAGCTTAGCGGAGAACAATGAGCAGTTCTTC. It yields the protein CASSLAENNEQFF.